This entry is about one T cell receptor (beta chain). The data were taken from a study of CD8 T cells in Susac syndrome. It was with random hexamers that about 0.45 to 1 ug RNA was reverse transcribed. TCRdb re-derived calls from the immunoSEQ multiplex PCR reads in MiXCR, one entry per CDR3 protein. The table has about 160,000 distinct CDR3 sequences, roughly 94% seen once; the top ten hold 0.075% to 0.095%. This CDR3 spans 14 amino acids. J lost 8 bases, V lost 5 bases, and 7 bases had no gene match. Looked up from germline, CDR1 is LGHNA and CDR2 is YNFKEQ. In contrast to the negatively isolated CD8+ and CD4+ T cells, TEMRA cells were FACS-enriched.

Sequencing was carried out using CD4+ T cells from PBMCs. The receptor comes from a human donor with multiple sclerosis. This chain uses TRBV4-2 with TRBJ2-1; TRBD1 agrees at 9 bases. In nucleotides, the CDR3 is TGTGCCAGCAGCTTCCGGACAGGGGAAGATGAGCAGTTCTTC. Translated: CASSFRTGEDEQFF.